A single sample gave rise to the 22 T cell receptor beta chains below, sequenced in a study of shared clonotypes between healthy human individuals (dated by TCRdb to the early 2020s). CD8 naive samples were obtained by positive selection for CCR7 among CD45RO-negative cells, yielding a CD45RA+CCR7+ population from which TemRA cells were excluded. Library generation was performed with the immunoSEQ multiplex PCR assay. TCRdb provides this immuneACCESS table in a form limited to in-frame rearrangements. Some clones are lacking; in checked studies, under half of them reflect an unresolved V gene, and why the rest are absent is not known. For this sample the table gives about 2.1 million clones, of which under 95% were detected only once. 1.5% to 2% of the sample is taken by the ten largest. Source material: naive CD8+ T cells from PBMCs. Per the publication, the cell subset or site label means: CD45RA+CCR7+. The receptors originated from a man between 18 and 35 years old in good health. Some clones in this sample may be carry-over from other donors' samples.

Comments on this clone: The same CDR3 is also encoded by other DNA sequences in this sample. The chain joins TRBV19 to TRBJ2-5; no clear D. The CDR3 spans 13 residues. The V and J ends lost 5 bases and 3 bases respectively, with 10 bases between them. Germline loops: CDR1 LNHDA, CDR2 SQIVND (reference sequence). The CDR3 spells CASSLDGEETQYF. As DNA, the CDR3 is TGTGCCAGTAGTCTGGACGGCGAAGAGACCCAGTACTTC.

The chain links TRBV15 to TRBJ2-1, with D hard to call. CDR1 LNHNV and CDR2 YYDKDF come from the germline V gene (reference sequence). Trimming cost V 7 bases and J 7 bases, with 23 bases left between them. This CDR3 comprises 16 residues. The CDR3 DNA follows: TGTGCCACCATTTCGAGGCCCGGGCAGGTTCGGAATGAGCAGTTCTTC. It encodes CATISRPGQVRNEQFF.

The J gene is TRBJ1-2, the V gene TRBV28; D remains ambiguous. This CDR3 is built from 14 residues. The V end lost 6 bases, the J end lost 8 bases, and 19 bases lay between the germline ends. Germline CDR1 MDHEN, CDR2 SYDVKM. The CDR3 loop reads CASSPSESLSGYTF. CDR3 bases: TGTGCCAGCAGCCCAAGCGAGTCGCTGTCGGGCTACACCTTC.

CDR3 bases: TGCGCCAGCAGTCTGTGGGCCTCCTACGAGCAGTACTTC. Its protein is CASSLWASYEQYF. This chain links TRBV4-1 with TRBJ2-7; D uncertain. The ends were cut back, 6 bases at V and 0 bases at J, with 9 bases in the middle. This CDR3 contains 13 residues. Germline CDR1 MGHRA, CDR2 YSYEKL.

The chain is built from TRBV13 and TRBJ2-7, with 12 bases lining up with TRBD2. The junction had 4 bases not matched to a gene; V was cut back by 5 bases and J by 2 bases. Per germline, CDR1 PRHDT and CDR2 FYEKMQ (reference sequence). The CDR3 runs to 15 residues. CDR3 sequence (DNA): TGTGCCAGCAGCACCCGGACTAGCGGGACCTACGAGCAGTACTTC. This codes for CASSTRTSGTYEQYF.

The CDR3 loop reads CASSLVDRVRSPYGYTF. The CDR3 DNA reads TGCGCCAGCAGCCTCGTGGACAGGGTCCGAAGTCCATATGGCTACACCTTC. This chain uses TRBV23-1 with TRBJ1-2; 8 nucleotides align to TRBD1. TRBV23-1 is noted as an ORF with a role that remains uncertain. CDR3 length: 17 residues. The junction had 17 bases not matched to a gene; V was cut back by 6 bases and J by 5 bases.

The V call is TRBV7-9, the J call TRBJ2-5; TRBD2 matches at 9 bases. This CDR3 has 16 residues. V shed 4 bases and J 3 bases; nucleotides not matched to a gene: 9. In germline, CDR1 is SEHNR, CDR2 FQNEAQ (reference sequence). The CDR3 spells CASSSIAGVGEETQYF. CDR3 DNA: TGTGCCAGCAGCTCGATAGCGGGAGTGGGGGAAGAGACCCAGTACTTC.

The rearrangement joins TRBV5-8 to TRBJ1-2, with D possibly TRBD1 on 6 matching bases. Per germline, CDR1 SGHTS and CDR2 YDEGEE. CDR3 length: 14 residues. Trimming took 2 bases from V and 5 from J, leaving 13 bases between them. This chain's CDR3 is CASSFAGEGYGYTF. The CDR3 DNA sequence: TGTGCCAGCAGCTTCGCAGGGGAAGGTTATGGCTACACCTTC.

This clone was seen more than once but under ten times. This chain connects TRBV19 to TRBJ2-2; D is ambiguous. V lost 4 bases, J lost 8 bases, and 14 bases lay in between. Germline lookup yields CDR1 LNHDA and CDR2 SQIVND (reference sequence). This CDR3 region has 14 residues. The CDR3: CASSKSRSSGELFF. CDR3 in DNA: TGTGCCAGTAGTAAAAGTAGATCCTCAGGGGAGCTGTTTTTT.

A note on this clone: The sample carries other DNA sequences with the same CDR3. The chain couples TRBV9 to TRBJ1-4; 11 nucleotides align to TRBD1. The CDR3 has 15 amino acids. Germline-derived CDR1 and CDR2 are SGDLS and YYNGEE. Germline trimming cut 0 bases from V and 5 bases from J; bases unmatched to any gene: 0. The CDR3 sequence is CASSVGTGGNEKLFF. The CDR3 DNA follows: TGTGCCAGCAGCGTAGGGACAGGGGGCAATGAAAAACTGTTTTTT.

The gene calls are TRBV10-3 and TRBJ1-1, with 8 positions matching TRBD1. V was clipped by 5 bases and J by 6 bases; unmatched bases: 8. CDR3 size: 14 residues. Germline V gene sequence: CDR1 ENHRY, CDR2 SYGVKD. Written as DNA, the CDR3 is TGTGCCATCAGTACAGGGGGATTAACTGCTGAAGCTTTCTTT. It encodes CAISTGGLTAEAFF.

The count of this clone is one. V gene TRBV5-1 combines with J gene TRBJ2-5; 9 nucleotides align to TRBD2. After removal of 2 bases from V and 5 bases from J, the junction contained 7 bases not matched to a gene. The CDR3 totals 15 residues. From germline, CDR1 is SGHRS and CDR2 YFSETQ. CDR3 DNA sequence: TGCGCCAGCAGCTTAGGCGGGAGGGCCGTGGAGACCCAGTACTTC. It is translated as CASSLGGRAVETQYF.

The chain joins TRBV5-1 to TRBJ2-7; a possible D gene is TRBD1 (6 bases). Germline values: CDR1 SGHRS, CDR2 YFSETQ. The CDR3 extends over 15 amino acids. With 1 base removed from V and 3 bases from J, the gap between germline ends came to 14 bases. The DNA for the CDR3 is TGCGCCAGCAGCTTGTACGACAGGACCTACTACGAGCAGTACTTC. Residues: CASSLYDRTYYEQYF.

The rearrangement joins TRBV2 to TRBJ2-4; D perhaps matches TRBD2 (6 bases). There are 13 residues in the CDR3. Trimming left V 6 bases short and J 8 bases short, with 14 bases between. Germline CDR1 reads SNHLY; CDR2 reads FYNNEI. This chain's CDR3 is CASSEGRWDIQYF. CDR3 in DNA: TGTGCCAGCAGCGAGGGGAGGTGGGACATTCAGTACTTC.

The chain has TRBV27 and TRBJ2-1, with 12 bases lining up with TRBD2. Trimming cost V 6 bases and J 3 bases; bases outside gene matches: 6. CDR3 size: 16 residues. Germline values: CDR1 MNHEY, CDR2 SMNVEV (reference sequence). The DNA for the CDR3 is TGTGCCAGCAGGGACCGGACTAGCGGGAACTACAATGAGCAGTTCTTC. It is translated as CASRDRTSGNYNEQFF.

The chain couples TRBV7-6 to TRBJ2-1; 9 bases align to TRBD1. Trimming cost V 1 base and J 4 bases; bases outside gene matches: 17. In germline, CDR1 is SGHVS, CDR2 FNYEAQ. CDR3 length equals 20 residues. CDR3 nucleotide sequence: TGTGCCAGCAGCTTAGGTTACCGGGACAGGGACCGAGATTGGTACAATGAGCAGTTCTTC. Protein product: CASSLGYRDRDRDWYNEQFF.

In the case of this clone: Other DNA sequences in this specimen translate into the identical CDR3. The V call is TRBV27, the J call TRBJ1-1; D unresolved. The CDR3 runs to 13 residues. Germline CDR1 and CDR2: MNHEY and SMNVEV (reference sequence). With 0 bases removed from V and 4 bases from J, the gap between germline ends came to 6 bases. The CDR3 loop reads CASSLSTVTEAFF. In DNA, the CDR3 is TGTGCCAGCAGTTTATCGACGGTCACTGAAGCTTTCTTT.

This chain joins TRBV19 and TRBJ2-6; D might be TRBD1 (6 bases). Trimming removed 4 bases from V and 1 base from J, with 11 bases in between. Germline CDR1 LNHDA, CDR2 SQIVND (reference sequence). This CDR3 spans 16 amino acids. CDR3 DNA sequence: TGTGCCAGTAGTAGGCGACAGGAGTCTGGGGCCAACGTCCTGACTTTC. Its protein is CASSRRQESGANVLTF.

The gene calls are TRBV18 and TRBJ2-7, with 10 nucleotides matching TRBD2. The CDR3 spans 18 residues. J gave up 2 bases and V 2 bases, and 12 bases lay outside the gene matches. From germline, CDR1 is KGHSH and CDR2 LQKENI. This CDR3 reads CASSPELAGTSYPYEQYF. CDR3 in DNA: TGTGCCAGCTCACCAGAACTAGCGGGGACTTCCTACCCCTACGAGCAGTACTTC.

J is TRBJ1-2 and V is TRBV7-9; D may be TRBD1 (6 bases). The germline V gene encodes CDR1 SEHNR and CDR2 FQNEAQ (reference sequence). Deletions cut 5 bases from V and 2 bases from J, with 15 bases between. The CDR3 contains 15 residues. The CDR3 reads CASSNPGTPNYGYTF. CDR3 in DNA: TGTGCCAGCAGCAACCCCGGGACACCCAACTATGGCTACACCTTC.

This chain uses TRBV28 with TRBJ2-7, with D unclear. This CDR3 is built from 12 residues. Trimming removed 1 base at V and 5 bases at J, with 6 bases between. The germline V gene encodes CDR1 MDHEN and CDR2 SYDVKM. CDR3 coding DNA: TGTGCCAGCAGTTTATTTAGGAACGAGCAGTACTTC. This codes for CASSLFRNEQYF.

Details on this clone: Other DNA sequences in the sample encode the same CDR3. This sequence joins TRBV27 and TRBJ2-5; TRBD2 is a possible D gene (6 bases). This CDR3 is built from 13 residues. V shed 6 bases and J shed 2 bases, with 10 bases lying between them. CDR1 and CDR2 from the germline V gene are MNHEY and SMNVEV (reference sequence). CDR3: CASRDRGQETQYF. For the CDR3, the DNA is TGTGCCAGCAGAGATCGGGGGCAAGAGACCCAGTACTTC.